One sample yielded the 19 T cell receptor beta chains listed below, sequenced in a study of early T cells in non-severe SARS-CoV-2 infection (dated by TCRdb to the early 2020s). Library prep was done by 5' RACE. TCRdb records NextSeq 500 as the sequencer. TCRdb passed the public sequencing reads through fastp at Q25 and MiXCR, retaining productive beta sequences. Each CDR3 protein gets just one entry, which takes the most common genes and DNA from the rows behind it. Present in this sample are 55,000 to 65,000 distinct CDR3 sequences, 8% to 9.5% of which were seen just once. Roughly 18% of the sample comes from the top ten. The material sequenced was whole blood. These receptors were collected from an adult who was a healthcare worker with PCR-confirmed SARS-CoV-2 infection or an uninfected control (not recorded which).

The rearrangement joins TRBV13 to TRBJ2-5; the D call may be TRBD1 or TRBD2 (6 bases each). V gave up 2 bases and J gave up 1 base, with 17 bases separating them. CDR1 is PRHDT, CDR2 FYEKMQ, per germline (reference sequence). This CDR3 is 17 amino acids long. CDR3 loop: CASSLRQGRLSQETQYF. DNA for the CDR3: TGTGCCAGCAGCTTACGGCAGGGGAGGTTGAGCCAAGAGACCCAGTACTTC.

This clonotype was picked up many times. The rearrangement joins TRBV3-1 to TRBJ2-6; 11 bases line up with TRBD1. V lost 1 base and J lost 0; bases outside the gene matches: 2. Germline values: CDR1 LGHDT, CDR2 YNNKEL (reference sequence). There are 18 residues in the CDR3. CDR3 in amino acids: CASSQGDRGFSGANVLTF. The CDR3 DNA is TGTGCCAGCAGCCAAGGGGACAGGGGGTTCTCTGGGGCCAACGTCCTGACTTTC.

This clonotype was detected a few times. The gene calls are TRBV6-2 or TRBV6-3 and TRBJ2-1, with 7 bases aligning to TRBD1. Per germline, CDR1 MNHEY and CDR2 SVGEGT. Germline trimming cut 5 bases from V and 0 bases from J; bases unmatched to any gene: 4. There are 15 residues in the CDR3. The CDR3 DNA follows: TGTGCCAGCAGTCGACAGGGAACCTCCTACAATGAGCAGTTCTTC. It encodes CASSRQGTSYNEQFF.

This clonotype was observed many times. The chain uses TRBV28 and TRBJ2-7; TRBD1 matches 7 bases. CDR1 and CDR2 (germline): MDHEN, SYDVKM. V lost 5 bases to trimming and J lost 0 bases; unmatched junction nucleotides: 4. The CDR3 is 14 amino acids. The CDR3 bases are TGTGCCAGCAGTGGCCCAGGGGGCTCCTACGAGCAGTACTTC. Encoded protein: CASSGPGGSYEQYF.

This clonotype has a handful of counts. V and J are TRBV5-6 and TRBJ1-1; D unresolved. There are 15 residues in the CDR3. Germline CDR1 reads SGHDT; CDR2 reads YYEEEE. Deletions cut 3 bases from V and 1 base from J, with 13 bases between. CDR3 amino acids: CASSSYGPANTEAFF. CDR3 coding DNA: TGTGCCAGCAGCTCCTACGGGCCTGCGAACACTGAAGCTTTCTTT.

This clonotype was observed many times. The J gene is TRBJ1-1, the V gene TRBV12-3 or TRBV12-4, with 10 bases matching TRBD1. Unmatched junction bases numbered 3, after V lost 3 bases and J lost 5 bases. CDR3 length equals 14 residues. The CDR3, as DNA: TGTGCCAGCAGTTTTGGGACAGGGGAAACTGAAGCTTTCTTT. This sequence encodes CASSFGTGETEAFF.

Regarding this clonotype: Possible read error: a much larger clone is one base away. The rearrangement links TRBV20-1 to TRBJ1-1; maybe TRBD1 (5 bases). The length of the CDR3 is 14 residues. Per the germline V gene, CDR1 is DFQATT and CDR2 is SNEGSKA (reference sequence). For the CDR3, the DNA is TGCAGTGCGTCATGGGGCGGAAAGAACACTGAAGCCTTCTTT. Encoded protein: CSASWGGKNTEAFF.

The table lists this clonotype with many counts. This chain links TRBV14 with TRBJ2-1, with 9 nucleotides matching TRBD2. This CDR3 spans 14 amino acids. From germline, CDR1 is SGHDN and CDR2 FVKESK. The ends lost 0 bases at V and 14 bases at J; junction bases unmatched: 8. The CDR3 here is CASSQEIAGTSKFF. The CDR3 DNA reads TGTGCCAGCAGCCAAGAAATCGCCGGGACTAGCAAGTTCTTC.

At least ten counts were recorded for this clonotype. The V gene is TRBV7-8, the J gene TRBJ2-1, with D hard to call. The CDR3 is 17 residues long. The ends were cut back, 3 bases at V and 0 bases at J, with 15 bases in the middle. Looked up from germline, CDR1 is SGHVS and CDR2 is FQNEAQ. CDR3 sequence (DNA): TGTGCCAGCAGCTTTACGGAGAACCCCAGCTCCTACAATGAGCAGTTCTTC. Translation: CASSFTENPSSYNEQFF.

V usage is TRBV10-3 and J usage is TRBJ2-7; possible D gene TRBD1, 6 bases. V was cut by 0 bases and J by 10 bases, with 13 bases left in between. CDR1 and CDR2 from the germline V gene are ENHRY and SYGVKD. The CDR3 has 13 residues. The CDR3 region is CAISESNRAGQYF. The CDR3 DNA reads TGTGCCATCAGTGAGTCGAACAGGGCAGGACAGTACTTC.

This clonotype occurred many times. This chain uses TRBV5-6 with TRBJ2-7; 10 nucleotides match TRBD1. Per the germline V gene, CDR1 is SGHDT and CDR2 is YYEEEE. CDR3 length: 16 residues. V shed 2 bases and J 3 bases; nucleotides not matched to a gene: 8. The DNA for the CDR3 is TGTGCCAGCAGCTTACAGTACGGGACAGGGGACTACGAGCAGTACTTC. This encodes CASSLQYGTGDYEQYF.

This clonotype was detected ten times or more. V and J are TRBV28 and TRBJ2-1; 10 positions agree with TRBD2. Germline lookup yields CDR1 MDHEN and CDR2 SYDVKM. With 3 bases clipped from V and 0 bases from J, the junction kept 5 bases outside the gene matches. CDR3 size: 17 residues. The CDR3 spells CASSFWSSGSSYNEQFF. Here the CDR3 DNA reads TGTGCCAGCAGTTTTTGGTCTAGCGGGAGCTCCTACAATGAGCAGTTCTTC.

This chain uses TRBV7-9 with TRBJ1-1; 9 nucleotides line up with TRBD1. V lost 1 base, J lost 4 bases, and 4 bases stayed unmatched. This CDR3 is 15 amino acids long. Germline CDR1 reads SEHNR; CDR2 reads FQNEAQ (reference sequence). The CDR3 bases are TGTGCCAGCAGCTTAGGGGACAGGGTATCCACTGAAGCTTTCTTT. Its protein is CASSLGDRVSTEAFF.

The table lists this clonotype with many counts. DNA for the CDR3: TGCAGCGTCCAAAAGACAGGGGGATTCACCGGGGAGCTGTTTTTT. As protein: CSVQKTGGFTGELFF. The J gene is TRBJ2-2, the V gene TRBV29-1, with TRBD1 matching over 9 bases. From germline, CDR1 is SQVTM and CDR2 ANQGSEA. The CDR3 has 15 amino acids. Trimming cost V 6 bases and J 4 bases; bases outside gene matches: 9.

This clonotype was counted many times. V is TRBV6-5 and J is TRBJ2-7; D tentatively reads TRBD1 or TRBD2 (6 bases each). Trimming took off 7 bases at V and 4 bases at J, with 17 bases between the two ends. The germline CDR1 and CDR2 sequences are MNHEY and SVGAGI. CDR3 size: 14 residues. CDR3 region: CASTTPGGGYEQYF. In nucleotides, the CDR3 is TGTGCCAGCACGACTCCAGGAGGGGGATACGAGCAGTACTTC.

The chain is built from TRBV20-1 and TRBJ2-3; D might be TRBD2 (6 bases). Deletions cut 5 bases from V and 2 bases from J, with 14 bases between. Germline CDR1 and CDR2: DFQATT and SNEGSKA (reference sequence). The CDR3 loop spans 14 amino acids. CDR3 in DNA: TGCAGTGCTCAACGGGACTTCCTCACAGATACGCAGTATTTT. Amino acids: CSAQRDFLTDTQYF.

This clonotype was picked up many times. The V gene is TRBV5-8, the J gene TRBJ2-2, with TRBD2 matching 11 bases. J lost 3 bases, V lost 0 bases, and 1 base had no gene match. The CDR3 consists of 16 residues. In germline, CDR1 is SGHTS, CDR2 YDEGEE. The chain's CDR3 is CASSLGLAGYTGELFF. The CDR3, as DNA: TGTGCCAGCAGCTTGGGACTAGCGGGATACACCGGGGAGCTGTTTTTT.

The rearrangement joins TRBV1 to TRBJ2-7; TRBD1, the table's D call, was not compared with the DNA. TRBV1 is a listed pseudogene. The CDR3 runs to 14 residues. CDR3 DNA sequence: TGCACCAGCAGCCAAGGCCCCCGCGGGGGGGAGCAGTACTTC. It codes for CTSSQGPRGGEQYF.

There are many counts of this clonotype. This rearrangement joins TRBV24-1 to TRBJ2-2, with D unresolved. The germline gives CDR1 KGHDR, CDR2 SFDVKD. The CDR3 is 15 residues long. V was shortened by 3 bases and J by 4 bases, with 11 bases between the two germline ends. The CDR3 coding sequence is TGTGCCACCAGTGATCCATCGGATCCCACCGGGGAGCTGTTTTTT. It encodes CATSDPSDPTGELFF.